The entry below describes one T cell receptor (beta chain). The V gene's germline CDR1 is KGHSH and CDR2 LQKENI. V was shortened by 3 bases and J by 1 base, with 12 bases between the two germline ends. The CDR3 is 15 residues long. The record originates from a study of blood T cell repertoires in COVID-19. Study details: Acute and convalescent COVID-19 specimens originated in the United States, Italy and Spain.

Enrollees, about 18 to 100 years old, lived in roughly 24 US areas. Participant reports of clinical history set cohort assignment. In the authors' methods: The assay estimated nucleated cells by amplifying reference gene primers. Some clones are missing from TCRdb's copy, which holds only in-frame ones; the method was immunoSEQ multiplex PCR. V, J and clone size were drawn from that table, and D and trimming were deduced from the DNA. The sample has approximately 360,000 clones, roughly 90% seen once. The chain carries TRBV18 and TRBJ1-1; D might be TRBD1 (6 bases). Material for sequencing was PBMCs or T cells enriched from blood (not recorded which). The sequence was collected from a woman under 40 with acute COVID-19. CDR3 nucleotides: TGTGCCAGCTCACCCCCCGGACAGTGGAACACTGAAGCTTTCTTT. The encoded protein is CASSPPGQWNTEAFF.